This TCR beta chain was captured in a study of T cell repertoires in cytomegalovirus infection. Study details: Use of recently identified HLA-C-restricted and well-studied HLA-B-restricted CMV epitopes was part of the study. In public TCR beta signatures, there were indications of both CMV infection and matching HLA type.

TCRdb called the reads again in MiXCR, with one record for every CDR3 protein. The sample has 45,000 to 60,000 distinct CDR3 sequences, roughly 20% seen once. This clonotype turned up a few times. Its specificity is unknown. Trimming shortened V by 4 bases and J by 2 bases, and 17 bases separated the two germline ends. The germline V gene has CDR1 SGHTA and CDR2 FQGNSA. The CDR3 covers 16 residues. The TCR was taken from a human donor in good health (CMV status not recorded). Some clones in this sample may be carry-over from other donors' samples. The specimen comprised CD8+ T cells from cultured PBMCs, sampled from culture after CMV antigen stimulation. The genes are TRBV7-2 and TRBJ2-5, with D hard to call. CDR3 amino acids: CASSYIPNLEQETQYF. The CDR3 coding sequence is TGTGCCAGCAGCTACATTCCCAACTTAGAACAAGAGACCCAGTACTTC.